The clone carrying this TCR beta chain occurred a few times. Its antigen is undetermined. The germline gives CDR1 MNHNS, CDR2 SASEGT. Trimming removed 7 bases at V and 4 bases at J, with 20 bases between. CDR3 length: 17 amino acids. This sample stems from a study of T cells in Graves' hyperthyroidism and ophthalmopathy. Notes on the study in general: Patients with ophthalmopathy were separated from those with stable hyperthyroidism by a 13 V-J model. Appearing also in blood were most of the thyroid clonotypes expanded above 0.001.

RNA transcripts gave rise to amplified TCR beta CDR3 regions. First-round RT-PCR with HTBI primers amplified the TCR CDR3 region. TCRdb recomputed calls from the multiplex PCR reads with MiXCR, one row per CDR3 protein. The table shows fewer than 450,000 distinct CDR3 sequences, with 15% to 20% occurring only once. The TCR sequence derives from a woman between 25 and 40 years old with Graves' hyperthyroidism that later progressed to Graves' ophthalmopathy. The chain links TRBV6-1 to TRBJ2-6; D may be TRBD1 (6 bases). Source material: blood. The CDR3 coding sequence is TGTGCCAGCAACCCAAAGGCACCAGGGGCAGGGGCCAACGTCCTGACTTTC. Translated, it gives CASNPKAPGAGANVLTF.